Listed here are 17 T cell receptor beta chains from one sample, sequenced in a study of T cell repertoires in cytomegalovirus infection (dated by TCRdb to the late 2010s). These TCRs are of unknown antigen specificity. Reads for this sample came from an Illumina HiSeq 1500. The public sequencing data were trimmed at Q25 with fastp and processed into clonotypes with MiXCR by TCRdb, which kept only in-frame beta chains. Here each entry gathers all rows of one CDR3 protein and keeps the most common genes and DNA. This sample comprises about 890,000 distinct CDR3 sequences, around 32% of them detected only once. Over 11% of the sample is held by the ten biggest clonotypes. The treatment or condition label, as the study defines it: in vitro stimulation with specific CMV peptide epitopes to enrich CMV-specific T cells. Specimen: cultured CD8+ T cells from PBMCs, collected from culture after CMV antigen stimulation. The source of these receptors is a human donor in good health (CMV status not recorded). Some clones in this sample may be carry-over from other donors' samples.

V usage is TRBV6-1 and J usage is TRBJ1-2, with D hard to call. The CDR3 is 12 amino acids. The V gene lost 6 bases and the J gene lost 7 bases, with 12 bases spanning the gap. Germline-derived CDR1 and CDR2 are MNHNS and SASEGT. DNA of the CDR3: TGTGCCAGCAGCCCGAACTTGGGTGGCTACACCTTC. This encodes CASSPNLGGYTF.

This chain links TRBV6-6 with TRBJ2-3, with TRBD2 matching over 8 bases. CDR1 and CDR2 (germline): MNHNY, SVGAGI (reference sequence). V lost 2 bases, J lost 4 bases, and 2 bases stayed unmatched. CDR3 length: 14 amino acids. The CDR3 bases are TGTGCCAGCAGTTACGGCGGGGGGTCAGATACGCAGTATTTT. Its translation: CASSYGGGSDTQYF.

The chain combines TRBV7-9 with TRBJ1-1; unclear D gene. The CDR3 has 15 residues. Germline V lookup: CDR1 SEHNR, CDR2 FQNEAQ (reference sequence). V was clipped by 7 bases and J by 1 base, with 16 bases between them. The chain's CDR3 is CASTPLGSGNTEAFF. The CDR3 bases are TGTGCCAGCACTCCGTTAGGGAGTGGGAACACTGAAGCTTTCTTT.

This sequence joins TRBV7-6 and TRBJ2-6, with D maybe TRBD1 (5 bases). Germline CDR1 reads SGHVS; CDR2 reads FNYEAQ. The CDR3 has 15 residues. V dropped 5 bases and J dropped 2 bases, with 10 bases sitting between them. The CDR3 protein is CASSSRVPGANVLTF. Here the CDR3 DNA reads TGTGCCAGCAGCAGCAGGGTTCCTGGGGCCAACGTCCTGACTTTC.

This clonotype was seen only a few times. The chain uses TRBV20-1 and TRBJ1-4, with D possibly being TRBD1 (5 bases). Germline V gene lookup returns CDR1 DFQATT and CDR2 SNEGSKA (reference sequence). The CDR3 contains 13 residues. V dropped 7 bases and J dropped 2 bases, with 11 bases sitting between them. CDR3 loop: CSDPGRTNEKLFF. CDR3 in DNA: TGCAGTGATCCGGGACGGACTAATGAAAAACTGTTTTTT.

This clonotype has just a few counts. The chain links TRBV28 to TRBJ2-7; 10 bases fit TRBD2. The V segment lost 3 bases and the J segment 3 bases; nucleotides outside the gene matches: 8. The germline gives CDR1 MDHEN, CDR2 SYDVKM. This CDR3 contains 16 residues. The CDR3 nucleotides read TGTGCCAGCAGTTTGGTAGCGGGGGGTTCCCACTACGAGCAGTACGTC. It encodes CASSLVAGGSHYEQYV.

This clonotype was recorded many times. V gene TRBV29-1 combines with J gene TRBJ2-7; no firm D call. Germline CDR1 is SQVTM and CDR2 is ANQGSEA. The ends were cut back, 0 bases at V and 2 bases at J, with 11 bases in the middle. CDR3 length: 14 residues. CDR3 in amino acids: CSVEDRAATYEQYF. Here the CDR3 DNA reads TGCAGCGTTGAAGATCGGGCGGCCACCTACGAGCAGTACTTC.

This rearrangement joins TRBV7-3 to TRBJ2-2; tentatively, D is TRBD2 (5 bases). Germline values: CDR1 SGHTA, CDR2 FQGTGA. V was cut by 1 base and J by 4 bases, with 13 bases left in between. The CDR3 is made up of 16 amino acids. The CDR3 sequence is CASSLNQGGLTGELFF. Here the CDR3 DNA reads TGTGCCAGCAGCTTAAACCAAGGAGGACTCACCGGGGAGCTGTTTTTT.

The J gene is TRBJ1-1, the V gene TRBV5-4, with D uncertain. This CDR3 contains 13 residues. The V end was cut by 3 bases, the J end by 2 bases, with 8 bases between. Looked up from germline, CDR1 is SGHNT and CDR2 is YYREEE (reference sequence). The CDR3 here is CASSSMTNTEAFF. CDR3 DNA sequence: TGTGCCAGCAGCTCAATGACTAACACTGAAGCTTTCTTT.

The chain combines TRBV4-1 with TRBJ2-6; D ambiguous. Germline CDR1 is MGHRA and CDR2 is YSYEKL. This CDR3 has 19 residues. V was clipped by 1 base and J by 0 bases, with 16 bases between them. The CDR3 is CASSQAGQFRDSGANVLTF. The CDR3 coding sequence is TGCGCCAGCAGCCAAGCTGGGCAGTTTAGGGACTCTGGGGCCAACGTCCTGACTTTC.

This clonotype was recorded many times. The rearrangement uses TRBV24-1 and TRBJ2-3; TRBD1 or TRBD2 may be the D gene (6 bases each). The V end was cut by 5 bases, the J end by 4 bases, with 15 bases between. Per the germline V gene, CDR1 is KGHDR and CDR2 is SFDVKD. This CDR3 has 15 residues. The CDR3 sequence is CATSGVGGVADTQYF. CDR3 coding DNA: TGTGCCACCAGTGGAGTCGGGGGCGTAGCAGATACGCAGTATTTT.

The chain has TRBV12-3 or TRBV12-4 and TRBJ1-2, with D unclear. Trimming pared 6 bases from V and 2 bases from J, leaving 10 bases between. This CDR3 comprises 13 residues. Here the CDR3 reads CASSPIQNYGYTF. In DNA form, the CDR3 reads TGTGCCAGCAGCCCGATACAGAACTATGGCTACACCTTC.

Ten or more counts support this clonotype. The chain carries TRBV7-2 and TRBJ1-2; D gene unclear. In germline, CDR1 is SGHTA, CDR2 FQGNSA. This CDR3 spans 15 amino acids. Between the trimmed V and J ends, which lost 1 base and 8 bases, there was a span of 17 bases. The CDR3 DNA sequence: TGTGCCAGCAGCTTAGGCGGCGGCCCTATCCGCGGCTACACCTTC. It codes for CASSLGGGPIRGYTF.

The chain links TRBV19 to TRBJ2-3; D unclear. V was shortened by 5 bases and J by 4 bases, with 16 bases between the two germline ends. CDR3 length: 15 amino acids. Germline V gene data show CDR1 as LNHDA and CDR2 as SQIVND (reference sequence). The CDR3 DNA is TGTGCCAGTAGTCCCGGCTTCGGCGTCGCAGATACGCAGTATTTT. This sequence encodes CASSPGFGVADTQYF. Filled out from reference TRBV19 and TRBJ2-3, the complete variable domain reads DGGITQSPKYLFRKEGQNVTLSCEQNLNHDAMYWYRQDPGQGLRLIYYSQIVNDFQKGDIAEGYSVSREKKESFPLTVTSAQKNPTAFYLCASSPGFGVADTQYFGPGTRLTVL.

This clonotype has only one observation. The V and J genes are TRBV15 and TRBJ1-5; the D gene is possibly TRBD1 (5 bases). Per germline, CDR1 LNHNV and CDR2 YYDKDF (reference sequence). The CDR3 loop spans 15 amino acids. The V gene lost 2 bases and the J gene lost 0 bases, with 8 bases spanning the gap. For the CDR3, the DNA is TGTGCCACCAGCAGACAGGGATTTAGCAATCAGCCCCAGCATTTT. It specifies CATSRQGFSNQPQHF.

This clonotype has only a few counts. The chain has TRBV7-3 and TRBJ2-1; D possibly corresponds to TRBD2 (7 bases). The CDR3 consists of 16 residues. Germline lookup yields CDR1 SGHTA and CDR2 FQGTGA. V gave up 4 bases and J gave up 4 bases, with 17 bases separating them. The CDR3: CASSYLGAGVYNEQFF. In DNA form, the CDR3 reads TGTGCCAGCAGCTACCTGGGGGCGGGGGTATACAATGAGCAGTTCTTC.

This clonotype appeared a few times. J is TRBJ2-7 and V is TRBV6-2 or TRBV6-3; D not resolved. CDR3 length: 13 amino acids. Per the germline V gene, CDR1 is MNHEY and CDR2 is SVGEGT. The V gene lost 0 bases and the J gene lost 6 bases, with 9 bases spanning the gap. The CDR3 region is CASSYSALSEQYV. DNA for the CDR3: TGTGCCAGCAGTTACTCAGCCCTCTCCGAGCAGTACGTC.